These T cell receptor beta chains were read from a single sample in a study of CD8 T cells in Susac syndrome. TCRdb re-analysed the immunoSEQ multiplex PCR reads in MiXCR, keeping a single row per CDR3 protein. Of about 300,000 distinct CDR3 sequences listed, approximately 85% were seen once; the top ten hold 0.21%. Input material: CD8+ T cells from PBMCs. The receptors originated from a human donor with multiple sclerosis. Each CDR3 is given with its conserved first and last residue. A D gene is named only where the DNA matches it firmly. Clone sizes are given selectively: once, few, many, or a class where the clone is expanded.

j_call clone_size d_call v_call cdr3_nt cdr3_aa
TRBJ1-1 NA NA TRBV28 TGTGCCAGCAGTTTTCGACCAGACATGAACACTGAAGCTTTCTTT CASSFRPDMNTEAFF
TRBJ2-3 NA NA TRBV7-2 TGTGCCAGCAGCTTACCAAACGCAGATACGCAGTATTTT CASSLPNADTQYF
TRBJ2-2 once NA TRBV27 TGTGCCAGCAGTTCCAGGACTACCGCGGCGGAGCTGTTTTTT CASSSRTTAAELFF
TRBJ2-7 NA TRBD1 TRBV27 TGTGCCAGCAGTTTAGGGACAGGTGGCCAGGAGCAGTACTTC CASSLGTGGQEQYF
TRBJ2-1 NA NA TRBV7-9 TGTGCCAGCAGCTTAATACAGCGGAATGAGCAGTTCTTC CASSLIQRNEQFF
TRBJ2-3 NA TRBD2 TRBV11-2 TGTGCCAGCAGCCCTCAGCGGGGTGACACAGATACGCAGTATTTT CASSPQRGDTDTQYF
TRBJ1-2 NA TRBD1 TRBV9 TGTGCCAGCAGCGCCCAACAGGGGACGACTAACTATGGCTACACCTTC CASSAQQGTTNYGYTF
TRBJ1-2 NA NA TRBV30 TGTGCCTGGCAGCAGGGGTATGGCTACACCTTC CAWQQGYGYTF
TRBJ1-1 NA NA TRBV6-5 TGTGCCAGCTGGTGGGGCAGCACTGAAGCTTTCTTT CASWWGSTEAFF
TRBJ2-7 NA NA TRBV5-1 TGCGCCAGCAGCTTGGACAGCCCAACCTTCTACGAGCAGTACTTC CASSLDSPTFYEQYF
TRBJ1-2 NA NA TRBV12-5 TGTGCTAGTGGTTTGATGCTCTTCTTCGGCCGGCCTAAGGGCTACACCTTC CASGLMLFFGRPKGYTF
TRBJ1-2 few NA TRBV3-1 TGTGCCAGCAGCCAAGATCGAGCAGTCTTCTATGGCTACACCTTC CASSQDRAVFYGYTF
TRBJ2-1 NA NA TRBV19 TGTGCCAGTAGTGGTGGAAAGGGGGTGTACAATGAGCAGTTCTTC CASSGGKGVYNEQFF
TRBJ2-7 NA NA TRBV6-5 TGTGCCAGCAGTACCCCGGGACGTGGACTCTACGAGCAGTACTTC CASSTPGRGLYEQYF
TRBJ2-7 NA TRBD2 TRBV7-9 TGTGCCAGCAGCCATCCGACTAGCGCACTCTTCTACGAGCAGTACTTC CASSHPTSALFYEQYF
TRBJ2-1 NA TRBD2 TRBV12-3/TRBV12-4 TGTGCCAGCAGTTCCGGGGGAGGGGTTTCTGGTGAGCAGTTCTTC CASSSGGGVSGEQFF
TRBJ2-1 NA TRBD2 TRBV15 TGTGCCACCAGTAGAGGACCGGGAGGGCCGAGGTACAATGAGCAGTTCTTC CATSRGPGGPRYNEQFF
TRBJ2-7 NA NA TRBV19 TGTGCCAGTACTGGGACCGCCTACGAGCAGTACTTC CASTGTAYEQYF
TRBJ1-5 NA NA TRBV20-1 TGCAGTGCTAGAGGACTACCACGACAGGTGCGTCAGCCCCAGCATTTT CSARGLPRQVRQPQHF
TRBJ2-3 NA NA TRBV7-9 TGTGCCAGCAGCCCACCTCCGAGTAGCACAGATACGCAGTATTTT CASSPPPSSTDTQYF
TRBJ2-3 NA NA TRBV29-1 TGCAGCGCCGTGCCCCGGCCAGATACGCAGTATTTT CSAVPRPDTQYF
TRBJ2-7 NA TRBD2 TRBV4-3 TGCGCCAGCAGCCAAGAACCAGCGGGAGTCTCCTACGAGCAGTACTTC CASSQEPAGVSYEQYF
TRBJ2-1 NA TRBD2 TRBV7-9 TGTGCCAGCAGCTCATATCGACTAGCGGGACTCTCCTACAATGAGCAGTTCTTC CASSSYRLAGLSYNEQFF